One sample yielded the 15 T cell receptor beta chains listed below, sequenced in a study of CD8+CD57+ T cells in acquired aplastic anemia. Profiling of TCR beta VDJ combinations and CDR3 sequences used genomic DNA as template. From the reads, TCRdb called clonotypes with MiXCR, one entry per CDR3 protein. In the table there are 150,000 or so distinct CDR3 sequences, 60% to 70% of which are singletons. Sequencing was done on a sample of sorted CD4+, CD8+, or CD8+CD57+ T cells (not recorded which) from PBMCs. The receptor source for this set is a human donor in good health.

The chain carries TRBV5-1 and TRBJ2-3; 7 nucleotides match TRBD2. The J segment lost 2 bases and the V segment lost 4 bases, leaving 10 bases of the junction unmatched. Per germline, CDR1 SGHRS and CDR2 YFSETQ. The CDR3 totals 16 residues. Here the CDR3 DNA reads TGCGCCAGCAGCCTTCCAAGCGGGGCCGTCACAGATACGCAGTATTTT. Encoded protein: CASSLPSGAVTDTQYF.

The chain recombines TRBV20-1 with TRBJ1-5, with D perhaps TRBD1 (5 bases). Trimming took off 3 bases at V and 0 bases at J, with 9 bases between the two ends. CDR3 length equals 14 residues. Germline V gene sequence: CDR1 DFQATT, CDR2 SNEGSKA (reference sequence). CDR3 residues: CSASQGLSNQPQHF. The CDR3, as DNA: TGCAGTGCTAGTCAGGGCCTTAGCAATCAGCCCCAGCATTTT.

V and J are TRBV29-1 and TRBJ1-2; D is ambiguous. V lost 3 bases, J lost 0 bases, and 14 bases lay in between. This CDR3 has 15 amino acids. The germline V gene encodes CDR1 SQVTM and CDR2 ANQGSEA. The CDR3 sequence is CSVDRLAQANYGYTF. The DNA of the CDR3 is TGCAGCGTTGATAGGTTGGCGCAGGCTAACTATGGCTACACCTTC.

The chain employs TRBV20-1 and TRBJ2-7; 10 nucleotides agree with TRBD2. CDR3 length: 13 amino acids. In germline, CDR1 is DFQATT, CDR2 SNEGSKA (reference sequence). V was pared by 2 bases and J by 6 bases, with 4 bases of the junction left unmatched. The CDR3 DNA reads TGCAGTGCTAGACCCAGCGGGAGGGGCGAGCAGTACTTC. This encodes CSARPSGRGEQYF.

The genes are TRBV11-3 and TRBJ2-7; no clear D gene. The CDR3 is 13 residues long. CDR1 SGHNT and CDR2 YENEEA come from the germline V gene. Trimming took 1 base from V and 4 from J, leaving 8 bases between them. DNA of the CDR3: TGTGCCAGCAGCTTAGTGTTTGGTTACGAGCAGTACTTC. Protein sequence: CASSLVFGYEQYF.

The chain couples TRBV7-8 to TRBJ2-1; TRBD2 might be the D (7 bases). Trimming stripped 9 bases from V and 6 bases from J, with 21 bases between. Germline V lookup: CDR1 SGHVS, CDR2 FQNEAQ. This CDR3 has 15 amino acids. The DNA for the CDR3 is TGTGCCAGTTACTCGGGACTACAGGGATTCAATGAGCAGTTCTTC. As protein: CASYSGLQGFNEQFF. Together with reference TRBV7-8 and TRBJ2-1, the CDR3 gives the full variable domain: GAGVSQSPRYKVAKRGQDVALRCDPISGHVSLFWYQQALGQGPEFLTYFQNEAQLDKSGLPSDRFFAERPEGSVSTLKIQRTQQEDSAVYLCASYSGLQGFNEQFFGPGTRLTVL.

The chain joins TRBV7-8 to TRBJ2-7; D could derive from TRBD1 or TRBD2 (5 bases each). V dropped 6 bases and J dropped 4 bases, with 16 bases sitting between them. CDR3 length: 14 amino acids. Per the germline V gene, CDR1 is SGHVS and CDR2 is FQNEAQ. The CDR3 coding sequence is TGTGCCAGCAGGGGACCCGGACGGACGTACGAGCAGTACTTC. This encodes CASRGPGRTYEQYF.

The chain uses TRBV7-9 and TRBJ2-5, with D possibly being TRBD1 or TRBD2 (5 bases each). The CDR3 runs to 14 residues. V dropped 6 bases and J dropped 0 bases, with 11 bases sitting between them. Germline-derived CDR1 and CDR2 are SEHNR and FQNEAQ (reference sequence). The CDR3, as DNA: TGTGCCAGCAGACCGTGGGACGACCAAGAGACCCAGTACTTC. It specifies CASRPWDDQETQYF.

The rearrangement links TRBV20-1 to TRBJ1-4; D call uncertain. Germline V gives CDR1 DFQATT, CDR2 SNEGSKA (reference sequence). V shed 5 bases and J shed 0 bases, with 7 bases lying between them. The CDR3 has 13 amino acids. CDR3 residues: CSAPVSTNEKLFF. In DNA form, the CDR3 reads TGCAGTGCTCCCGTCTCAACTAATGAAAAACTGTTTTTT.

Only one count was recorded for this clonotype. The chain recombines TRBV9 with TRBJ1-3; 9 positions match TRBD1. This CDR3 contains 15 residues. CDR1 is SGDLS, CDR2 YYNGEE, per germline. Germline trimming cut 1 base from V and 5 bases from J; bases unmatched to any gene: 4. CDR3: CASSVPGQGRNTIYF. Here the CDR3 DNA reads TGTGCCAGCAGCGTACCGGGACAGGGACGAAACACCATATATTTT. The whole variable domain, remainder taken from reference TRBV9 and TRBJ1-3, is DSGVTQTPKHLITATGQRVTLRCSPRSGDLSVYWYQQSLDQGLQFLIQYYNGEERAKGNILERFSAQQFPDLHSELNLSSLELGDSALYFCASSVPGQGRNTIYFGEGSWLTVV.

The V gene is TRBV14, the J gene TRBJ1-1; a weak D match, TRBD1 (5 bases). V was shortened by 1 base and J by 3 bases, with 12 bases between the two germline ends. The germline V gene has CDR1 SGHDN and CDR2 FVKESK. The CDR3 has 15 amino acids. CDR3: CASSQGLGGYTEAFF. In nucleotides, the CDR3 is TGTGCCAGCAGCCAAGGACTCGGGGGATACACTGAAGCTTTCTTT.

This clonotype was recorded many times. The chain is built from TRBV20-1 and TRBJ2-3, with a tentative D call TRBD1 (6 bases). The CDR3 contains 16 residues. The V end lost 2 bases, the J end lost 4 bases, and 19 bases lay between the germline ends. The germline V gene has CDR1 DFQATT and CDR2 SNEGSKA (reference sequence). The CDR3 DNA reads as TGCAGTGCTAGATTTTTAGGGGGAGCCCGGCCAGATACGCAGTATTTT. This sequence encodes CSARFLGGARPDTQYF.

The rearrangement links TRBV13 to TRBJ1-2; TRBD1 matches 9 bases. V lost 3 bases to trimming and J lost 5 bases; unmatched junction nucleotides: 10. Germline V gene data show CDR1 as PRHDT and CDR2 as FYEKMQ (reference sequence). This CDR3 is built from 16 residues. The CDR3 region has the DNA TGTGCCAGCAGCTTCGGTGGGACCGGGACAGGGTATGGCTACACCTTC. This translates into CASSFGGTGTGYGYTF.

This rearrangement joins TRBV5-6 to TRBJ1-2; D gene ambiguous. Germline V gives CDR1 SGHDT, CDR2 YYEEEE. This CDR3 is built from 15 residues. V shed 4 bases and J shed 3 bases, with 16 bases lying between them. CDR3 protein: CASSLRAQEHYGYTF. In nucleotides, the CDR3 is TGTGCCAGCAGCCTACGAGCGCAGGAACACTATGGCTACACCTTC.

The CDR3 region is CASSQGTGVGYEQYF. The CDR3 nucleotides read TGCGCCAGCAGCCAGGGGACAGGGGTCGGGTACGAGCAGTACTTC. The chain links TRBV4-1 to TRBJ2-7; TRBD1 aligns across 10 bases. CDR1 and CDR2 from the germline V gene are MGHRA and YSYEKL. V lost 3 bases and J lost 4; bases outside the gene matches: 6. The length of the CDR3 is 15 residues.